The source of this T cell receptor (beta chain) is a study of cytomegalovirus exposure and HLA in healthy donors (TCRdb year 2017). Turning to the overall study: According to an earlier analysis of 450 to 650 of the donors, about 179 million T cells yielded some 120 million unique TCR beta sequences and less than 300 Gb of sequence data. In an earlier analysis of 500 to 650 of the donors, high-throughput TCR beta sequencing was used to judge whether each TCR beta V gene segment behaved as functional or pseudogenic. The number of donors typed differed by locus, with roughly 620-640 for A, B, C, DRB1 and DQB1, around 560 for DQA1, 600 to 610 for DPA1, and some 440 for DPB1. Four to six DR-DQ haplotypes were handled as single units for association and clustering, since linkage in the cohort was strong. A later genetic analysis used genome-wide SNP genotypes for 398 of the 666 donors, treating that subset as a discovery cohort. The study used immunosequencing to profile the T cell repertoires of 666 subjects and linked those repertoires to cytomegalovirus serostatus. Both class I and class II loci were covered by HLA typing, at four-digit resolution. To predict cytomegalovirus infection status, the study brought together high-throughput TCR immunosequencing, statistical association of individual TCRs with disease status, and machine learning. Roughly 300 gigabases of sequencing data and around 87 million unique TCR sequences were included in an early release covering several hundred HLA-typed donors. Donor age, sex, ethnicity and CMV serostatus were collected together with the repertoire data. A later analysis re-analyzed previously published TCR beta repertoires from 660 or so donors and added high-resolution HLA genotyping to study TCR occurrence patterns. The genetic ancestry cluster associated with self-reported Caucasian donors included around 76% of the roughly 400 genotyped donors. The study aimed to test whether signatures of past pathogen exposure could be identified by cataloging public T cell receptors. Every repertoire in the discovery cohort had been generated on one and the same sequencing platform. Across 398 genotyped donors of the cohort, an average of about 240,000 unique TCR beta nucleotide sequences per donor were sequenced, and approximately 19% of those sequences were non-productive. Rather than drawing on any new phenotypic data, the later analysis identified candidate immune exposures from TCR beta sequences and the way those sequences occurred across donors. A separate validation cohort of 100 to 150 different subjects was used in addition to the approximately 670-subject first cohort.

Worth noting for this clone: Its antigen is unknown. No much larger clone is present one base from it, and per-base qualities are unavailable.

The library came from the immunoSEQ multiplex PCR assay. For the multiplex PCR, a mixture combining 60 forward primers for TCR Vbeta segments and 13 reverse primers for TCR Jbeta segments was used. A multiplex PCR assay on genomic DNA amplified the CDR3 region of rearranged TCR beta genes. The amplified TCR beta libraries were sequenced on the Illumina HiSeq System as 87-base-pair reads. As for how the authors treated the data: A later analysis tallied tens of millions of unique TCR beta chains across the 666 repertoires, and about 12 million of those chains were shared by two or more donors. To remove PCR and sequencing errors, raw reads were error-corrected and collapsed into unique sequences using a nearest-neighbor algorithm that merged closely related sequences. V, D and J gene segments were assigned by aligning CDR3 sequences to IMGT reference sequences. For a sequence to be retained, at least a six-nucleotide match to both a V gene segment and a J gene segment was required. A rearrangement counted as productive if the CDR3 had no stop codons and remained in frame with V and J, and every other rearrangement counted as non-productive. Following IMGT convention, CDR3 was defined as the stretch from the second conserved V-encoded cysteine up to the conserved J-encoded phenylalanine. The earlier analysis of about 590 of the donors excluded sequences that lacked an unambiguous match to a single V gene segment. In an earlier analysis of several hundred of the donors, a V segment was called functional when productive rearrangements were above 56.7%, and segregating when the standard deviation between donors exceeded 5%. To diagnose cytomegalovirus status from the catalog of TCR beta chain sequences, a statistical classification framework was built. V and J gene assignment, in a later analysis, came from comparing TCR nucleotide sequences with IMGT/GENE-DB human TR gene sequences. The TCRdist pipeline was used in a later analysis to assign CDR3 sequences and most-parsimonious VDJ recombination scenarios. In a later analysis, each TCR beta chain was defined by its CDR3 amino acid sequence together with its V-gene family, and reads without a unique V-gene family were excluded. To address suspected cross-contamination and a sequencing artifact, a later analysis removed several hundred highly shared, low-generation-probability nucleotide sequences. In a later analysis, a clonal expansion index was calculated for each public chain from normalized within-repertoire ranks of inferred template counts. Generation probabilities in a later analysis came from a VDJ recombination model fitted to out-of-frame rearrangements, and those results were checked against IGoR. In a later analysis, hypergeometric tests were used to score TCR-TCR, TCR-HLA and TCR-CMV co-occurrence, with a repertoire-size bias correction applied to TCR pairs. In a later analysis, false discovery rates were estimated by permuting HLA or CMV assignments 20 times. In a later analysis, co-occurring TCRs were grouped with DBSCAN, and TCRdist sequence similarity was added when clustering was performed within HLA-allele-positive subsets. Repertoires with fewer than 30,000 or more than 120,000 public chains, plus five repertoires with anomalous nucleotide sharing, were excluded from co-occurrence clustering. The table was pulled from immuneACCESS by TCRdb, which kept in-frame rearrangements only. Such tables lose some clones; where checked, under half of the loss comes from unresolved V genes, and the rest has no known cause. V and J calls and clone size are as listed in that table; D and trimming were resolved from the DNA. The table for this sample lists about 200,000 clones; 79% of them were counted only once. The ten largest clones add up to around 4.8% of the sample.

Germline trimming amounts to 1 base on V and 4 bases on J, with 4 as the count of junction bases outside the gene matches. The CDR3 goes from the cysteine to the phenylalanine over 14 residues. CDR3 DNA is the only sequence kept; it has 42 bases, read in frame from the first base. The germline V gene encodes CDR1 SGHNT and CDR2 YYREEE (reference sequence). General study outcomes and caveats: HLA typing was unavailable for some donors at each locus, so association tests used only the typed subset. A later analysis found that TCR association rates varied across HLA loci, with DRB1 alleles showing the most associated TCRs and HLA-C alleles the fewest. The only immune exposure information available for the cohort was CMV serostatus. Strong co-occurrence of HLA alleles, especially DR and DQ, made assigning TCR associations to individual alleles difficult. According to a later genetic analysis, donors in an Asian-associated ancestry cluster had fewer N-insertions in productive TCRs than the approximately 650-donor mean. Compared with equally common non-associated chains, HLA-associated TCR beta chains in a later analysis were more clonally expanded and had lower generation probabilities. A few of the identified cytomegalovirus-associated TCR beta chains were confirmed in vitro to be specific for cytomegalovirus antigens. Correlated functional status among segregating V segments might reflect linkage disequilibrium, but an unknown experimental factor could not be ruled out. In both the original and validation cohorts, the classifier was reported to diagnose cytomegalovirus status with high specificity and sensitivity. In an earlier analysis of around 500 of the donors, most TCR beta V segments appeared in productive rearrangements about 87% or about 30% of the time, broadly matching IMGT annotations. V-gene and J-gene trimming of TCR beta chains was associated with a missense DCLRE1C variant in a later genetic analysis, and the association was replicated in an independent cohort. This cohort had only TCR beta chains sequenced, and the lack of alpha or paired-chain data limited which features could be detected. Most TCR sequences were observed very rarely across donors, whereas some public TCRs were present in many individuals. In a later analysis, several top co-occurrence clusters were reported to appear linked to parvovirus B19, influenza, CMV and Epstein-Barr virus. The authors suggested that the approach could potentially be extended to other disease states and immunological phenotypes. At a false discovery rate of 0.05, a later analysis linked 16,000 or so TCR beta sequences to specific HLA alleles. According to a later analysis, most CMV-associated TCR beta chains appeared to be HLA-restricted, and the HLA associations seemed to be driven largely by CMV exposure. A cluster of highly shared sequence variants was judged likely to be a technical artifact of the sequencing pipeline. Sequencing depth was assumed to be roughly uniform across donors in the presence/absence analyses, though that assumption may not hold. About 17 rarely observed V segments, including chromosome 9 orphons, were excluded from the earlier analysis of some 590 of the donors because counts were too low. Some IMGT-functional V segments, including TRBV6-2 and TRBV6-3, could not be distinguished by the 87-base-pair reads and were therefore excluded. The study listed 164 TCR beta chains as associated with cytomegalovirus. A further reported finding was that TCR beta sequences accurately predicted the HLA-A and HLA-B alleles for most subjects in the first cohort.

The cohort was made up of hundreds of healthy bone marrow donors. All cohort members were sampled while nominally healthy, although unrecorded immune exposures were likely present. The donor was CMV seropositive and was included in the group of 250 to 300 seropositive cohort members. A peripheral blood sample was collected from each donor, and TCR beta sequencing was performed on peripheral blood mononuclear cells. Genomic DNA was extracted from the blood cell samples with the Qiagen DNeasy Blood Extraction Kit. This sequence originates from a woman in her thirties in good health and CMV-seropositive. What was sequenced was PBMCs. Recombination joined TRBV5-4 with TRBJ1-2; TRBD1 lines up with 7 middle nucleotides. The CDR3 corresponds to CASSLSTGTYGYTF. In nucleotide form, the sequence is TGTGCCAGCAGCTTGTCGACAGGGACCTATGGCTACACCTTC.